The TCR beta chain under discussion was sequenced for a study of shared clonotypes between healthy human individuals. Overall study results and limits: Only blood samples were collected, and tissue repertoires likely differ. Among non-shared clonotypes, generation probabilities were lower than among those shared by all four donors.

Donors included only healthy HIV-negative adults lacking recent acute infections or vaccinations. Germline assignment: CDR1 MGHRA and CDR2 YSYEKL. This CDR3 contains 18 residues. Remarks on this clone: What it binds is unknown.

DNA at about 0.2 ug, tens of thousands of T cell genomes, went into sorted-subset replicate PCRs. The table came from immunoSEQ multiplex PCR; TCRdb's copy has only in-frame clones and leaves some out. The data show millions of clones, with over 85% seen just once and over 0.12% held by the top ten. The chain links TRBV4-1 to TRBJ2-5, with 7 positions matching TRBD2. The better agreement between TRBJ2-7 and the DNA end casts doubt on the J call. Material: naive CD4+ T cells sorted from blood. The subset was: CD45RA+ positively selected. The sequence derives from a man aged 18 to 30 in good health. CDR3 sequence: CASSQDLKEGGPIYEQYF. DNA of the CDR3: TGCGCCAGCAGCCAAGATCTTAAGGAGGGAGGGCCGATATACGAGCAGTACTTC.